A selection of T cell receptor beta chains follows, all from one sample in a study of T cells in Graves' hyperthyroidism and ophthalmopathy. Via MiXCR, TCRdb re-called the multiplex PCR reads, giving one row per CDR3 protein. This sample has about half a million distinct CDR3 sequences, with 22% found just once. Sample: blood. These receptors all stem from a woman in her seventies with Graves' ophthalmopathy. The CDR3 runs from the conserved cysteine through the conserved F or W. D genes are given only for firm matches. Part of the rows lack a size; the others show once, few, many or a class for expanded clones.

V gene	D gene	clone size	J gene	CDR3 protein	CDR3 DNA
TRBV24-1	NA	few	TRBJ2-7	CATSDPTTEQYF	TGTGCCACCAGTGATCCGACGACGGAGCAGTACTTC
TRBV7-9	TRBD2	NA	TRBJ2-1	CASSLATSGRNEQFF	TGTGCCAGCAGCTTAGCGACTAGCGGGAGAAATGAGCAGTTCTTC
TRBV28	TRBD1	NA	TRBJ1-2	CASSLGGYGQARGYTF	TGTGCCAGCAGTTTGGGAGGTTATGGACAGGCAAGGGGCTACACCTTC
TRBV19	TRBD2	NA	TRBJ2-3	CASKSGGGNTDTQYF	TGTGCCAGTAAATCTGGCGGGGGTAACACAGATACGCAGTATTTT
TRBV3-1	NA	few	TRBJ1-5	CASSPLGNQPQHF	TGTGCCAGCAGCCCCCTGGGGAATCAGCCCCAGCATTTT
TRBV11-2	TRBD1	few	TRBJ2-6	CASSLTGTGDGANVLTF	TGTGCCAGCAGCTTGACCGGGACAGGGGATGGGGCCAACGTCCTGACTTTC
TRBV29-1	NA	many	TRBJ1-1	CSGSTGPDTEAFF	TGCAGCGGCTCAACAGGGCCCGACACTGAAGCTTTCTTT
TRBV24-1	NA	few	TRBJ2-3	CATSDFGQRRGTQYF	TGTGCCACCAGTGATTTCGGACAGCGGCGGGGTACGCAGTATTTT
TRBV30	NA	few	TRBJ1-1	CAWGASLSAWNTEAFF	TGTGCCTGGGGCGCCTCCCTGAGCGCCTGGAACACTGAAGCTTTCTTT
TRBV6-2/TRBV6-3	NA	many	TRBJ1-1	CASSRLNTEAFF	TGTGCCAGCAGTAGACTGAACACTGAAGCTTTCTTT
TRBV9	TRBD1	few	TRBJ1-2	CASSQTGGVYGYTF	TGTGCCAGCAGCCAGACAGGGGGTGTCTATGGCTACACCTTC
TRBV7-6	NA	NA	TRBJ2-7	CASSRLEGPYEQYF	TGTGCCAGCAGCCGCTTGGAGGGCCCCTACGAGCAGTACTTC
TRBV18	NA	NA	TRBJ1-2	CASSPRIGQRGYGYTF	TGTGCCAGCTCACCACGGATAGGACAGAGGGGATATGGCTACACCTTC
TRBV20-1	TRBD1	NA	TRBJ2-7	CSATRQGTEQYF	TGCAGTGCAACCAGACAGGGGACCGAGCAGTACTTC
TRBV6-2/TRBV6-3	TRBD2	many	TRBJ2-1	CASSYASSGYNEQFF	TGTGCCAGCAGTTACGCGTCTAGCGGTTACAATGAGCAGTTCTTC
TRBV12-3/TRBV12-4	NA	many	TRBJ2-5	CASSLVGSETQYF	TGTGCCAGCAGTTTAGTGGGGTCGGAGACCCAGTACTTC
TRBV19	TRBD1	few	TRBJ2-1	CASSKGRGPLRDYNEQFF	TGTGCCAGTAGTAAAGGCAGGGGGCCATTGAGGGACTACAATGAGCAGTTCTTC